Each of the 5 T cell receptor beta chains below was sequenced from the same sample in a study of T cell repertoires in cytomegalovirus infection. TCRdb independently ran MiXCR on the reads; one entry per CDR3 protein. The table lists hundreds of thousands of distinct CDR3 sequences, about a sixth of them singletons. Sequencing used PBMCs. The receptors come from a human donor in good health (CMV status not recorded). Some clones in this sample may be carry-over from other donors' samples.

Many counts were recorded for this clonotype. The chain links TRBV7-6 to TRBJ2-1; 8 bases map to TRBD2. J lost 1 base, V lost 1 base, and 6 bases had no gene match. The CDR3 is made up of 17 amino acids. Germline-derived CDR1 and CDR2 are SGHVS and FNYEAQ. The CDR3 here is CASSLETGGRSYNEQFF. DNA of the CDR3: TGTGCCAGCAGCTTAGAGACGGGGGGGCGATCCTACAATGAGCAGTTCTTC.

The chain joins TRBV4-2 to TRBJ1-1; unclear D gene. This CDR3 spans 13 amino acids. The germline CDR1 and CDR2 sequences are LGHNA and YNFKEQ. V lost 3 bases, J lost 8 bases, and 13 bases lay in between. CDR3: CASSQGDGQEAFF. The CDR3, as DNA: TGTGCCAGCAGCCAGGGTGACGGGCAGGAAGCTTTCTTT.

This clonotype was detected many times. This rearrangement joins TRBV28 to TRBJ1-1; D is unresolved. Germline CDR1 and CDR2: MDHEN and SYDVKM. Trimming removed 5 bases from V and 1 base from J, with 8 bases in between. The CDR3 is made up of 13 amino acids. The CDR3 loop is CASSLQPNTEAFF. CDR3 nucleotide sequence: TGTGCCAGCAGTCTCCAGCCGAACACTGAAGCTTTCTTT.

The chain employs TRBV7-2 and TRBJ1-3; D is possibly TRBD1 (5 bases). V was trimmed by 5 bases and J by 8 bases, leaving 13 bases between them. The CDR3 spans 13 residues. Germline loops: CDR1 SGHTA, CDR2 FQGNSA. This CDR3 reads CASSRSWGDTIYF. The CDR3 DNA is TGTGCCAGCAGCCGCTCGTGGGGGGACACCATATATTTT.

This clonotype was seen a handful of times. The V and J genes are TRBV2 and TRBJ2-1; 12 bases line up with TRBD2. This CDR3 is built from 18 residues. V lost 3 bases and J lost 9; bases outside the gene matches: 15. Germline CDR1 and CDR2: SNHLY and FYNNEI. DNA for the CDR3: TGTGCCAGCAGTGAGATAGGTCCTACGGCTAGCGGGGGGGCTGAGCAGTTCTTC. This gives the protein CASSEIGPTASGGAEQFF.